The source of this T cell receptor beta chain is a study of cytomegalovirus exposure and HLA in healthy donors. General study points: Altogether, 164 TCR beta chains were recorded as cytomegalovirus-associated. Most TCR sequences proved rare, with some public TCRs found in many donors.

Concerning this clone itself: Its target is unknown.

Profiling relied on immunoSEQ multiplex PCR, and the TCRdb table lists in-frame clones only, not all of them. The table shows nearly 200,000 clones, with more than 65% occurring only once. Between the trimmed V and J ends, which lost 4 bases and 1 base, there was a span of 8 bases. Germline loops: CDR1 SGHRS, CDR2 YFSETQ. CDR3 length: 14 amino acids. This chain joins TRBV5-1 and TRBJ2-2, with D possibly being TRBD1 (6 bases). This clonotype was obtained from a young woman in good health and CMV-seropositive. The sequencing sample was made of PBMCs. CDR3 nucleotides: TGCGCCAGCAGCCAGGACAGGAACACCGGGGAGCTGTTTTTT. Protein sequence: CASSQDRNTGELFF.